Listed here are 30 T cell receptor beta chains from one sample, sequenced in a study of blood T cell repertoires in COVID-19. Sequenced by immunoSEQ multiplex PCR; TCRdb stores in-frame clones only, minus some. This sample has fewer than 250,000 clones, with roughly 86% found just once. The sample taken for sequencing was peripheral blood. The receptors were gathered from a man in his sixties with acute or convalescent COVID-19.

The V gene is TRBV18, the J gene TRBJ2-7; TRBD1 agrees at 10 bases. This CDR3 region has 15 residues. V lost 4 bases and J lost 5; bases outside the gene matches: 8. Per germline, CDR1 KGHSH and CDR2 LQKENI. The DNA for the CDR3 is TGTGCCAGCTCACGAATAACCGGGACAGGGGACGAGCAGTACTTC. It specifies CASSRITGTGDEQYF.

The V call is TRBV12-3 or TRBV12-4, the J call TRBJ1-2, with D perhaps matching TRBD1 (5 bases). Between the trimmed V and J ends, which lost 10 bases and 3 bases, there was a span of 12 bases. The length of the CDR3 is 12 residues. CDR3 nucleotides: TGTGCCACCACGGGGGATTACTATGGCTACACCTTC. Protein: CATTGDYYGYTF.

The V and J genes are TRBV7-9 and TRBJ1-2; D might be TRBD1 (6 bases). Germline lookup yields CDR1 SEHNR and CDR2 FQNEAQ (reference sequence). The V gene lost 5 bases and the J gene lost 8 bases, with 18 bases spanning the gap. The CDR3 sequence is 14 residues long. The CDR3 spells CASSQAGGLKGYTF. The DNA of the CDR3 is TGTGCCAGCAGCCAGGCCGGGGGGCTTAAGGGCTACACCTTC.

The chain recombines TRBV27 with TRBJ1-5; 8 bases map to TRBD1. There are 15 residues in the CDR3. Germline V gene sequence: CDR1 MNHEY, CDR2 SMNVEV (reference sequence). J lost 2 bases, V lost 5 bases, and 5 bases had no gene match. CDR3 in amino acids: CASSQGAVGNQPQHF. DNA of the CDR3: TGTGCCAGCAGTCAGGGGGCAGTGGGCAATCAGCCCCAGCATTTT.

The rearrangement links TRBV27 to TRBJ2-7; TRBD2 is a possible D gene (7 bases). The germline V gene encodes CDR1 MNHEY and CDR2 SMNVEV (reference sequence). Trimming took off 4 bases at V and 1 base at J, with 14 bases between the two ends. This CDR3 region has 15 residues. This chain's CDR3 is CASSYGGGGSYEQYF. Here the CDR3 DNA reads TGTGCCAGCAGTTATGGGGGAGGGGGTTCCTACGAGCAGTACTTC.

The rearrangement links TRBV6-5 to TRBJ1-2, with 8 nucleotides matching TRBD1. Per germline, CDR1 MNHEY and CDR2 SVGAGI. V lost 2 bases, J lost 8 bases, and 4 bases stayed unmatched. This CDR3 has 13 residues. The CDR3 sequence: CASSYEAGGGYTF. CDR3 sequence (DNA): TGTGCCAGCAGTTACGAAGCAGGGGGCGGCTACACCTTC.

The chain joins TRBV12-3 or TRBV12-4 to TRBJ2-3; D might be TRBD2 (5 bases). Trimming stripped 3 bases from V and 4 bases from J, with 5 bases between. CDR3 length: 12 residues. The DNA of the CDR3 is TGTGCCAGCAGTTTGGGAGCAGATACGCAGTATTTT. Its protein product is CASSLGADTQYF.

This chain connects TRBV18 to TRBJ2-1; TRBD2 might be the D (5 bases). Deletions cut 0 bases from V and 8 bases from J, with 17 bases between. Per germline, CDR1 KGHSH and CDR2 LQKENI. The CDR3 runs to 16 residues. The CDR3 reads CASSPPGLTEGHEQFF. CDR3 DNA sequence: TGTGCCAGCTCACCACCGGGTCTAACAGAGGGCCATGAGCAGTTCTTC.

This clone has just a few counts. V and J are TRBV6-4 and TRBJ1-6; 10 positions match TRBD1. Trimming cost V 6 bases and J 7 bases; bases outside gene matches: 6. The CDR3 consists of 15 residues. The germline V gene encodes CDR1 MRHNA and CDR2 SNTAGT. CDR3 region: CASRTSDRGNSPLHF. Here the CDR3 DNA reads TGTGCCAGCAGGACCTCGGACAGGGGGAATTCACCCCTCCACTTT.

The chain uses TRBV12-3 or TRBV12-4 and TRBJ1-2, with TRBD1 identical over 7 bases. Trimming at V came to 5 bases and at J to 3 bases, leaving 3 bases not matched to a gene. CDR3 length: 13 amino acids. CDR3 loop: CASSATGHYGYTF. In nucleotides, the CDR3 is TGTGCCAGCAGTGCGACAGGGCACTATGGCTACACCTTC.

The chain employs TRBV29-1 and TRBJ1-5, with D maybe TRBD1 (5 bases). Trimming took 4 bases from V and 0 from J, leaving 7 bases between them. From germline, CDR1 is SQVTM and CDR2 ANQGSEA. This CDR3 comprises 13 residues. The CDR3 sequence is CSVGGDSNQPQHF. The CDR3 nucleotides are TGCAGCGTTGGGGGGGATAGCAATCAGCCCCAGCATTTT.

The J gene is TRBJ2-3, the V gene TRBV6-5, with D unclear. This CDR3 region has 12 residues. The V end was cut by 0 bases, the J end by 8 bases, with 6 bases between. Germline V gene data show CDR1 as MNHEY and CDR2 as SVGAGI. The CDR3 bases are TGTGCCAGCAGTTACTCGTCCGGTACGCAGTATTTT. It translates to CASSYSSGTQYF.

The genes are TRBV5-1 and TRBJ1-2, with 8 bases identical to TRBD1. Losses at the gene ends were 4 bases for V and 7 bases for J; bases not matched to a gene: 12. The CDR3 consists of 15 residues. Germline V gene lookup returns CDR1 SGHRS and CDR2 YFSETQ. The CDR3 DNA is TGCGCCAGCAGCAAGCAGACAGGGGAGTTTACTGGCTACACCTTC. This sequence encodes CASSKQTGEFTGYTF.

The rearrangement joins TRBV5-6 to TRBJ2-5, with 7 bases lining up with TRBD2. Germline CDR1 is SGHDT and CDR2 is YYEEEE. There are 16 residues in the CDR3. Germline trimming cut 1 base from V and 2 bases from J; bases unmatched to any gene: 8. CDR3 residues: CASSLWSGTIQETQYF. In DNA form, the CDR3 reads TGTGCCAGCAGCTTGTGGTCAGGGACTATACAAGAGACCCAGTACTTC.

This clone was detected a few times. The chain combines TRBV19 with TRBJ2-1; D is possibly TRBD1 (6 bases). This CDR3 is 15 amino acids long. The germline CDR1 and CDR2 sequences are LNHDA and SQIVND (reference sequence). The V end was cut by 6 bases, the J end by 0 bases, with 12 bases between. The CDR3 bases are TGTGCCAGTAGAGCGGACAGCAGCTCCTACAATGAGCAGTTCTTC. Translating it yields CASRADSSSYNEQFF.

This chain connects TRBV6-6 to TRBJ2-3, with D perhaps matching TRBD2 (5 bases). Trimming left V 7 bases short and J 1 base short, with 15 bases between. Germline lookup yields CDR1 MNHNY and CDR2 SVGAGI (reference sequence). The CDR3 spans 15 residues. The CDR3 DNA is TGTGCCAGCATCGTGGATATCGGGGGCACAGATACGCAGTATTTT. It encodes CASIVDIGGTDTQYF.

J is TRBJ2-5 and V is TRBV28, with TRBD2 matching over 10 bases. The CDR3 contains 17 residues. The V segment lost 3 bases and the J segment 0 bases; nucleotides outside the gene matches: 7. Looked up from germline, CDR1 is MDHEN and CDR2 is SYDVKM. In nucleotides, the CDR3 is TGTGCCAGCAGTTTTGCTAGCGGGGGCCTATACCAAGAGACCCAGTACTTC. The encoded protein is CASSFASGGLYQETQYF.

This chain connects TRBV6-2 or TRBV6-3 to TRBJ2-7; the match to TRBD1 covers 7 bases. V lost 0 bases, J lost 3 bases, and 5 bases stayed unmatched. Germline loops: CDR1 MNHEY, CDR2 SVGEGT. There are 15 residues in the CDR3. CDR3 sequence reads: CASSYSGQDFYEQYF. The DNA of the CDR3 is TGTGCCAGCAGTTACTCAGGACAGGACTTCTACGAGCAGTACTTC.

This sequence joins TRBV14 and TRBJ2-7; D not resolved. CDR3 length equals 14 residues. The V end was cut by 0 bases, the J end by 0 bases, with 6 bases between. CDR1 is SGHDN and CDR2 is FVKESK in the germline V gene. The CDR3 DNA follows: TGTGCCAGCAGCCAAGAGAGGTCCTCCTACGAGCAGTACTTC. It codes for CASSQERSSYEQYF.

The V call is TRBV20-1, the J call TRBJ2-3, with D tentatively TRBD1 (5 bases). The CDR3 is made up of 13 amino acids. The germline V and J ends were trimmed by 3 bases and 2 bases, with 9 bases remaining between them. Germline V gene sequence: CDR1 DFQATT, CDR2 SNEGSKA (reference sequence). CDR3 region: CSASLTVTDTQYF. The CDR3 bases are TGCAGTGCTAGTTTGACAGTCACAGATACGCAGTATTTT.

J is TRBJ2-5 and V is TRBV21-1; the D call of TRBD1 is as the table states it, not checked on the DNA. TRBV21-1 is tagged as a pseudogene. CDR3 length: 18 residues. CDR3 DNA: TGTGCCAGCAGCAAAGCTCCAATACAGGGTGATGGGCAAGAGACCCAGTACTTC. Its protein is CASSKAPIQGDGQETQYF.

The chain couples TRBV5-8 to TRBJ2-1; 9 nucleotides agree with TRBD1. The length of the CDR3 is 15 residues. Germline values: CDR1 SGHTS, CDR2 YDEGEE. V trimming: 5 bases; J trimming: 4 bases; junction bases outside the gene matches: 7. The CDR3 region is CASRWGTGIYNEQFF. The CDR3 DNA follows: TGTGCCAGCAGGTGGGGGACAGGGATATACAATGAGCAGTTCTTC.

V usage is TRBV4-2 and J usage is TRBJ2-1; 11 bases line up with TRBD2. Per the germline V gene, CDR1 is LGHNA and CDR2 is YNFKEQ. This CDR3 is built from 16 residues. Trimming cost V 0 bases and J 7 bases; bases outside gene matches: 5. The CDR3 loop reads CASSQDAGTSGNEQFF. In nucleotides, the CDR3 is TGTGCCAGCAGCCAAGACGCCGGGACTAGCGGTAATGAGCAGTTCTTC.

The V and J genes are TRBV5-1 and TRBJ2-2, with D tentatively TRBD1 (5 bases). The germline V gene has CDR1 SGHRS and CDR2 YFSETQ. V was pared by 2 bases and J by 4 bases, with 9 bases between. There are 14 residues in the CDR3. The CDR3 is CASSLAGFTGELFF. CDR3 nucleotides: TGCGCCAGCAGCTTAGCAGGGTTCACCGGGGAGCTGTTTTTT.

The CDR3 coding sequence is TGTGCCATCAGTGAGACCGAGAACTATGGCTACACCTTC. Encoded protein: CAISETENYGYTF. The chain uses TRBV10-3 and TRBJ1-2; D unclear. Germline V lookup: CDR1 ENHRY, CDR2 SYGVKD. V dropped 2 bases and J dropped 2 bases, with 6 bases sitting between them. This CDR3 has 13 residues.

The V and J genes are TRBV3-1 (or the pseudogene TRBV3-2) and TRBJ2-7, with D uncertain. The germline V gene has CDR1 LGHDT and CDR2 YNNKEL (reference sequence). The length of the CDR3 is 14 residues. The V end lost 6 bases, the J end lost 2 bases, and 14 bases lay between the germline ends. CDR3 amino acids: CASRKENPPYEQYF. The CDR3 DNA reads as TGTGCCAGCAGAAAGGAGAACCCTCCCTACGAGCAGTACTTC.

The gene calls are TRBV6-5 and TRBJ1-2, with a tentative D call TRBD1 (6 bases). V was shortened by 7 bases and J by 5 bases, with 14 bases between the two germline ends. This CDR3 has 13 amino acids. CDR1 MNHEY and CDR2 SVGAGI come from the germline V gene. The CDR3 DNA follows: TGTGCCAGCACCTTGGAGCAGGGGTATGGCTACACCTTC. Its protein is CASTLEQGYGYTF.

This clone was picked up a small number of times. V usage is TRBV6-5 and J usage is TRBJ2-2; maybe TRBD2 (6 bases). CDR3 length: 14 amino acids. V was shortened by 7 bases and J by 4 bases, with 13 bases between the two germline ends. Germline CDR1 is MNHEY and CDR2 is SVGAGI. DNA of the CDR3: TGTGCCAGCATCTCAACCGGGGGCACCGGGGAGCTGTTTTTT. Translation gives CASISTGGTGELFF.

The CDR3 bases are TGTGCCAGTAGTATCCCCCTCAGAAAACCTGAAGCTTTCTTT. As protein: CASSIPLRKPEAFF. The gene calls are TRBV19 and TRBJ1-1; D gene uncertain. V dropped 3 bases and J dropped 6 bases, with 14 bases sitting between them. The CDR3 extends over 14 amino acids. Germline assignment: CDR1 LNHDA and CDR2 SQIVND (reference sequence).

This clone showed up just once. The chain carries TRBV2 and TRBJ2-1, with 10 bases identical to TRBD2. The CDR3 sequence is 15 residues long. J lost 4 bases, V lost 7 bases, and 7 bases had no gene match. Germline CDR1 is SNHLY and CDR2 is FYNNEI. The CDR3, as DNA: TGTGCCAGCAAATATAGCGGGGGGCTGTACAATGAGCAGTTCTTC. As protein: CASKYSGGLYNEQFF.